The entry below describes one TCR beta chain. The antigen remains unidentified. The data were obtained in a study of cytomegalovirus exposure and HLA in healthy donors. Study results and limitations: Despite most TCR sequences being rare, some public TCRs occurred in many donors. TCR beta V segments were, for the most part, productive about 87% or about 30% of the time in an earlier analysis. In a later analysis, at a false discovery rate of 0.05, 15,000 to 20,000 TCR beta sequences matched HLA alleles.

Amplification used 60 Vbeta primers and 13 Jbeta primers. In the original processing: In a later analysis, about 11 million of around 75 million unique beta chains occurred in at least two donors. Assay used: immunoSEQ multiplex PCR; TCRdb lists only in-frame clones, some missing. From that table come the V and J calls and clone size; the DNA was used to work out D and trimming. Its listing shows fewer than 70,000 clones. V shed 2 bases, J shed 2 bases, and the junction held 2 bases outside the gene matches. The germline V gene has CDR1 MNHNS and CDR2 SASEGT. The CDR3 contains 15 residues. This TCR came from a man younger than 40 in good health and CMV-seropositive. The chain combines TRBV6-1 with TRBJ2-5, with 10 bases identical to TRBD1. The sample was PBMCs. CDR3 sequence reads: CASSEWGQGQETQYF. In DNA form, the CDR3 reads TGTGCCAGCAGTGAATGGGGACAGGGGCAAGAGACCCAGTACTTC.